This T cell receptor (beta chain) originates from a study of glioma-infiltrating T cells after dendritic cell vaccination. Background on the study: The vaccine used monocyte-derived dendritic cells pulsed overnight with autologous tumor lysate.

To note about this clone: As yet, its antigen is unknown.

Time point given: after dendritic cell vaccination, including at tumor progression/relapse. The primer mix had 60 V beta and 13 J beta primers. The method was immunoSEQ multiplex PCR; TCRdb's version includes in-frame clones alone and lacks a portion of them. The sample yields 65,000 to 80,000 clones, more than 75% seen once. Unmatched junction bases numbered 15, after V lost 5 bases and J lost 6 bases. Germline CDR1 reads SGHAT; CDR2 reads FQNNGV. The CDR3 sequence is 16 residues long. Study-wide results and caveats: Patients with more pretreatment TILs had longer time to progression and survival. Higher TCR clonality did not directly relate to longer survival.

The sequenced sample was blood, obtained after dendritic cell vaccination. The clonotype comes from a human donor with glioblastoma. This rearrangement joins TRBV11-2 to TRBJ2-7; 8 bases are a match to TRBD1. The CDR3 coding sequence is TGTGCCAGCAGCCACGGGGACAGGCGGTATCTACGCGAGCAGTACTTC. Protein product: CASSHGDRRYLREQYF.